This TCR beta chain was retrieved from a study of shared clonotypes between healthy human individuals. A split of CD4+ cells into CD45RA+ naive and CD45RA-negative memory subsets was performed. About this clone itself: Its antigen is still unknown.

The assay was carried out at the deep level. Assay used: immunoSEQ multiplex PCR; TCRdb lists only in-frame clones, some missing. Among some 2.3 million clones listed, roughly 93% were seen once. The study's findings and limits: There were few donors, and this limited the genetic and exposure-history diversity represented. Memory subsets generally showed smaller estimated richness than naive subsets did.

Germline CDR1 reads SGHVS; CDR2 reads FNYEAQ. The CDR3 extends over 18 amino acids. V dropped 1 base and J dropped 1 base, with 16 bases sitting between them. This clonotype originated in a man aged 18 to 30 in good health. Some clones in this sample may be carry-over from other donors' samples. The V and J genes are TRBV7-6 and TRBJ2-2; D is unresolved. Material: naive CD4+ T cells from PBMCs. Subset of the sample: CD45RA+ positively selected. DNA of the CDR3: TGTGCCAGCAGCTTAGTACCCCCGGGCAGACTGAACACCGGGGAGCTGTTTTTT. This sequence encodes CASSLVPPGRLNTGELFF.